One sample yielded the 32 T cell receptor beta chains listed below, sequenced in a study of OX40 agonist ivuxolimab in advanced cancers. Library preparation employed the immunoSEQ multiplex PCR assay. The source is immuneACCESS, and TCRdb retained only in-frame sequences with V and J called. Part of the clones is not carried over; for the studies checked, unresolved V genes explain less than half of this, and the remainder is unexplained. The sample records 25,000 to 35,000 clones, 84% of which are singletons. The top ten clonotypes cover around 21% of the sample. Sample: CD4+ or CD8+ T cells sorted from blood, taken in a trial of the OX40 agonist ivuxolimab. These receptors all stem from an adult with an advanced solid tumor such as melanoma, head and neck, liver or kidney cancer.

Here the CDR3 DNA reads TGTGCCAGCAGTAGAGGGGTGAACACTGAAGCTTTCTTT. The encoded protein is CASSRGVNTEAFF. The genes are TRBV6-5 and TRBJ1-1; weak D call: TRBD1 (5 bases). With 5 bases removed from V and 0 bases from J, the gap between germline ends came to 7 bases. This CDR3 is built from 13 residues. Germline-derived CDR1 and CDR2 are MNHEY and SVGAGI.

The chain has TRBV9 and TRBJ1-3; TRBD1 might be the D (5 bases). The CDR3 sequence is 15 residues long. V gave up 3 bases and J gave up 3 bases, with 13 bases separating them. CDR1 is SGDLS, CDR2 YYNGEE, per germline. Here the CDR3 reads CASSEQGVNGNTIYF. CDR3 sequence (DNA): TGTGCCAGCAGCGAGCAGGGAGTCAATGGAAACACCATATATTTT.

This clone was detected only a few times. The CDR3 is CASSDLRTTGELFF. In DNA, the CDR3 is TGTGCCAGCAGTGACTTACGGACCACCGGGGAGCTGTTTTTT. V and J are TRBV2 and TRBJ2-2; no clear D. V gave up 3 bases and J gave up 4 bases, with 9 bases separating them. The CDR3 has 14 residues. Germline V gives CDR1 SNHLY, CDR2 FYNNEI.

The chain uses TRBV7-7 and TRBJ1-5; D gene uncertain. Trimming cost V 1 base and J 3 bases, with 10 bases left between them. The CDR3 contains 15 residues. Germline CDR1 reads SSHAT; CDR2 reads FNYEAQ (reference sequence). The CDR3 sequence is CASSLETGYNQPQHF. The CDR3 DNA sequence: TGTGCCAGCAGCTTAGAAACGGGGTACAATCAGCCCCAGCATTTT.

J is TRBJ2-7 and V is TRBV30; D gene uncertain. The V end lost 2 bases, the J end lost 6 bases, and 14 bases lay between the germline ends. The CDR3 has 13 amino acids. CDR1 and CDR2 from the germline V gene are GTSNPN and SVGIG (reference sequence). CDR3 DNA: TGTGCCTGGAGTCCGCAAAATACCGTCGAGCAGTACTTC. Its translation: CAWSPQNTVEQYF.

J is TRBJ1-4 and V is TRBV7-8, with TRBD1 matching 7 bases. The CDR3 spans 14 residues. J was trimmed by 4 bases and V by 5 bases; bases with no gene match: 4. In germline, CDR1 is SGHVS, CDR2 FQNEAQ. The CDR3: CASSTTGSNEKLFF. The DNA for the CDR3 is TGTGCCAGCAGCACGACAGGGAGTAATGAAAAACTGTTTTTT.

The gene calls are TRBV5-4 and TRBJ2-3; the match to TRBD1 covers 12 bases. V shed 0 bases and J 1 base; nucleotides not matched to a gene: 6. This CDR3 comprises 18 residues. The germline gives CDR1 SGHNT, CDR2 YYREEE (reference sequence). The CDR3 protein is CASSLDWDRGLGTDTQYF. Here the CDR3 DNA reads TGTGCCAGCAGCTTGGATTGGGACAGGGGGCTCGGCACAGATACGCAGTATTTT.

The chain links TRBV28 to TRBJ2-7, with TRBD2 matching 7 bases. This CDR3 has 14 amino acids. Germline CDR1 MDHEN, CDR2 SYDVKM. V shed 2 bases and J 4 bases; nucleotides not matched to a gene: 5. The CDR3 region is CASSLAGDIYEQYF. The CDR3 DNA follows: TGTGCCAGCAGTTTAGCGGGAGATATATACGAGCAGTACTTC.

The CDR3 DNA reads as TGTGCCACACCATCTGGAGGGAACACTGAAGCTTTCTTT. Its translation: CATPSGGNTEAFF. This rearrangement joins TRBV6-1 to TRBJ1-1, with D hard to call. Germline values: CDR1 MNHNS, CDR2 SASEGT. Between the trimmed V and J ends, which lost 10 bases and 1 base, there was a span of 13 bases. The CDR3 loop spans 13 amino acids.

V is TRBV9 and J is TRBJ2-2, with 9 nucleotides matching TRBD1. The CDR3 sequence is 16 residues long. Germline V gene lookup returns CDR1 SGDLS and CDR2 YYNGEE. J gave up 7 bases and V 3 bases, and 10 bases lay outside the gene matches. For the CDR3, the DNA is TGTGCCAGCAGCGGACCAACGGACAGGGGTAACGGGGAGCTGTTTTTT. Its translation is CASSGPTDRGNGELFF.

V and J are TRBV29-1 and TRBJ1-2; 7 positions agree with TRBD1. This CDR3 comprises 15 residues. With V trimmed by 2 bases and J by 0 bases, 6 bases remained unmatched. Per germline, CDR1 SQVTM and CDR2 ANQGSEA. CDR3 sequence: CSVERAQGANYGYTF. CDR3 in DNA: TGCAGCGTTGAACGGGCCCAGGGGGCTAACTATGGCTACACCTTC.

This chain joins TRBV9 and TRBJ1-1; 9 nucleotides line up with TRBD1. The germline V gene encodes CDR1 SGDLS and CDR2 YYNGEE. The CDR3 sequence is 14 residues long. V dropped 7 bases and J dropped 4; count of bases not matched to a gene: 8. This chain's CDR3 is CASSPGTGPTEAFF. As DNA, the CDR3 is TGTGCCAGCTCCCCCGGGACAGGGCCCACTGAAGCTTTCTTT.

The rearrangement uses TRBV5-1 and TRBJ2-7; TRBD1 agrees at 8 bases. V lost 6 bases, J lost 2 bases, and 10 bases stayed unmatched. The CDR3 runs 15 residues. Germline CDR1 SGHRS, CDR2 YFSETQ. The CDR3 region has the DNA TGCGCCAGCATGGGCGGGACAGGTACCCCCTACGAGCAGTACTTC. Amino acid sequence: CASMGGTGTPYEQYF. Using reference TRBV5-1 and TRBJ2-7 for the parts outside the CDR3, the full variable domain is KAGVTQTPRYLIKTRGQQVTLSCSPISGHRSVSWYQQTPGQGLQFLFEYFSETQRNKGNFPGRFSGRQFSNSRSEMNVSTLELGDSALYLCASMGGTGTPYEQYFGPGTRLTVT.

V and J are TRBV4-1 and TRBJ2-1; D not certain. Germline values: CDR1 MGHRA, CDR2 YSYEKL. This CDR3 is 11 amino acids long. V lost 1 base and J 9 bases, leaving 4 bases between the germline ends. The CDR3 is CASSQGGEQFF. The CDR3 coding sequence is TGCGCCAGCAGCCAAGGGGGTGAGCAGTTCTTC.

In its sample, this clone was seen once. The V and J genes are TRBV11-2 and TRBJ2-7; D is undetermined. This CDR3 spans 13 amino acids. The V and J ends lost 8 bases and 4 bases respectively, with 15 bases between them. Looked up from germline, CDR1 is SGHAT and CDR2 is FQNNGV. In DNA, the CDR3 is TGTGCCAGCTCGGGCGGCACCTATTACGAGCAGTACTTC. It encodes CASSGGTYYEQYF.

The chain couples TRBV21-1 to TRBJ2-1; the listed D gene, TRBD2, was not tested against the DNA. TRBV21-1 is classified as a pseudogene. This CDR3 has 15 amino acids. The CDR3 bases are TGTGCCAGTAAACTCCGGACTAGCGGATACAATGAGCAGTTCTTC. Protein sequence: CASKLRTSGYNEQFF.

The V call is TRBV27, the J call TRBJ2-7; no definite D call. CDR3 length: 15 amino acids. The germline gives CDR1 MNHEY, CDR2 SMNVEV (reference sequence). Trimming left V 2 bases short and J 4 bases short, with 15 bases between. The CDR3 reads CASSLTPRTVYEQYF. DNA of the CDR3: TGTGCCAGCAGTTTAACCCCGCGGACGGTTTACGAGCAGTACTTC.

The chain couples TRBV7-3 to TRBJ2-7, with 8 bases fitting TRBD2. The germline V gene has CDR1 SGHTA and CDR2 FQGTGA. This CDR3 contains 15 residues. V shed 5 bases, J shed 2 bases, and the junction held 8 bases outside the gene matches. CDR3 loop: CASSRPGLGAYEQYF. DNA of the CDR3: TGTGCCAGCAGCCGACCGGGACTAGGGGCCTACGAGCAGTACTTC.

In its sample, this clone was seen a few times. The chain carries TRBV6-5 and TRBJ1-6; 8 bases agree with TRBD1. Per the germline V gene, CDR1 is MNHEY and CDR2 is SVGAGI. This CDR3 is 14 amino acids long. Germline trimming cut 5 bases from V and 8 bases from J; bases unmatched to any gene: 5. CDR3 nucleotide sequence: TGTGCCAGCAGTCTAGGGACAGGTGATTCACCCCTCCACTTT. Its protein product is CASSLGTGDSPLHF.

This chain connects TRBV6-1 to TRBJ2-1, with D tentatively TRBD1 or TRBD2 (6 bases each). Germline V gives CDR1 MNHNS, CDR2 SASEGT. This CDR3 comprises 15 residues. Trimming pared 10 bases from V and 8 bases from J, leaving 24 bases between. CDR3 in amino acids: CATDDRRGTSYEQFF. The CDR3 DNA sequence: TGTGCCACCGACGACAGGAGGGGAACTTCATATGAGCAGTTCTTC.

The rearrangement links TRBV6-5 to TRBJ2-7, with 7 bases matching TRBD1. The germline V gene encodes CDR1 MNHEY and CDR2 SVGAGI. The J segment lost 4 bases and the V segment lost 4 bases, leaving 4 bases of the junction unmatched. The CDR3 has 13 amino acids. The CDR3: CASSFQGVYEQYF. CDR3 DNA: TGTGCCAGCAGTTTCCAGGGGGTTTACGAGCAGTACTTC.

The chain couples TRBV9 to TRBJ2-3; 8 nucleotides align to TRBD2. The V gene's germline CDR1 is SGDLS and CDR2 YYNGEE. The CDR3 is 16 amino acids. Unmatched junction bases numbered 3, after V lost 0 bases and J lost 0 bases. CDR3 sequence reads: CASSVEAGASTDTQYF. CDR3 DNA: TGTGCCAGCAGCGTAGAAGCGGGGGCTAGCACAGATACGCAGTATTTT.

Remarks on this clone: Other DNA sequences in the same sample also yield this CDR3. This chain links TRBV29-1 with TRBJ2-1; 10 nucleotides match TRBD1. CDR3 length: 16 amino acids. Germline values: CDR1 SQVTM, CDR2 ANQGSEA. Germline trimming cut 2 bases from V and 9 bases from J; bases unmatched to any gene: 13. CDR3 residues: CSVEMGGTGQGPEQFF. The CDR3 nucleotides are TGCAGCGTTGAAATGGGTGGGACGGGACAGGGGCCTGAGCAGTTCTTC.

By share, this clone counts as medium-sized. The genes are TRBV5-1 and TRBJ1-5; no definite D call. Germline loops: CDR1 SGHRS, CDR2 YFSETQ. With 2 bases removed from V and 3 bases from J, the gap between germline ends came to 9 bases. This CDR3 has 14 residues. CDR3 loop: CASSLDGYNQPQHF. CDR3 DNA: TGCGCCAGCAGCTTAGACGGTTACAATCAGCCCCAGCATTTT.

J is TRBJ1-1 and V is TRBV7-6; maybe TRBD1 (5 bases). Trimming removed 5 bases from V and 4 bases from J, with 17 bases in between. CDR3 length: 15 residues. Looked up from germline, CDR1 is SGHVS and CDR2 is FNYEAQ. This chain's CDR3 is CASSEAPQGGTEAFF. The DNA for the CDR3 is TGTGCCAGCAGCGAGGCGCCCCAGGGAGGCACTGAAGCTTTCTTT.

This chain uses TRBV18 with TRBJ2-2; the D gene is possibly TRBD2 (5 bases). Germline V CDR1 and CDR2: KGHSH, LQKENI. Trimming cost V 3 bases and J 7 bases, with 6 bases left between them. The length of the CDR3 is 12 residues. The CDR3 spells CASSPEVGELFF. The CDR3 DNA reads TGTGCCAGCTCACCGGAGGTCGGGGAGCTGTTTTTT.

The CDR3 spells CASSEQGPTEAFF. The CDR3, as DNA: TGTGCCAGTAGTGAACAGGGTCCCACTGAAGCTTTCTTT. This rearrangement joins TRBV19 to TRBJ1-1, with D perhaps matching TRBD1 (6 bases). The ends were cut back, 5 bases at V and 4 bases at J, with 11 bases in the middle. The CDR3 length is 13 residues. In germline, CDR1 is LNHDA, CDR2 SQIVND (reference sequence).

The CDR3 protein is CASRGAPYGYTF. The CDR3 nucleotides read TGTGCCAGTCGGGGGGCTCCGTATGGCTACACCTTC. V usage is TRBV6-5 and J usage is TRBJ1-2; weak D call: TRBD1 (6 bases). Per germline, CDR1 MNHEY and CDR2 SVGAGI. Trimming stripped 9 bases from V and 5 bases from J, with 13 bases between. This CDR3 has 12 residues.

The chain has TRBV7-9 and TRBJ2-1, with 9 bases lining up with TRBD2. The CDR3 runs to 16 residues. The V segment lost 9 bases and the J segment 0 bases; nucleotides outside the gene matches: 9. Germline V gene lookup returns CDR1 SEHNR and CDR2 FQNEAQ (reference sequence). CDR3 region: CARAPVSGSSYNEQFF. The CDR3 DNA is TGTGCCAGGGCCCCTGTTAGCGGGAGCTCCTACAATGAGCAGTTCTTC.

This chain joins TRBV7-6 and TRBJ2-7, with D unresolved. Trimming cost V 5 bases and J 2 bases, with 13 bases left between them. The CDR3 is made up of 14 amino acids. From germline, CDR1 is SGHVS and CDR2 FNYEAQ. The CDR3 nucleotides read TGTGCCAGCAGCCCCAGAGCCCTAACCTACGAGCAGTACTTC. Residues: CASSPRALTYEQYF.

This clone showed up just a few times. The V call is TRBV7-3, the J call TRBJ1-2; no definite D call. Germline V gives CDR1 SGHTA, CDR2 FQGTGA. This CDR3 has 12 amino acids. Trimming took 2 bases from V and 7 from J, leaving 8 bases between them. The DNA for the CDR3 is TGTGCCAGCAGCTTAGCGTTGATTGGCTACACCTTC. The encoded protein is CASSLALIGYTF.

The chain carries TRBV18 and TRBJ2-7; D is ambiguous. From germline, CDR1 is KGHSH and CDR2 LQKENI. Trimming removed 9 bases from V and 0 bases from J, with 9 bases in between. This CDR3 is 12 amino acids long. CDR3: CARPHSSYEQYF. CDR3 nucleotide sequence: TGTGCCAGGCCTCACAGCTCCTACGAGCAGTACTTC.